Shown below are 21 T cell receptor beta chains from a single sample sequenced in a study of blood T cell repertoires in COVID-19. TCRdb's copy holds only in-frame clones and misses some; the assay was immunoSEQ multiplex PCR. The table has roughly 20,000 clones, less than 85% seen once. Source material: peripheral blood. The receptors here all came from a man older than 75 with acute or convalescent COVID-19.

This clone was recorded once. The J gene is TRBJ2-2, the V gene TRBV5-1, with 7 bases that match TRBD1. This CDR3 spans 14 amino acids. Germline values: CDR1 SGHRS, CDR2 YFSETQ. The V and J ends lost 0 bases and 6 bases, in that order; junction bases with no gene match: 2. DNA of the CDR3: TGCGCCAGCAGCTTGGGACAGGGCCCCGGGGAGCTGTTTTTT. Its protein is CASSLGQGPGELFF.

V and J are TRBV6-5 and TRBJ1-5; TRBD1 agrees at 7 bases. The length of the CDR3 is 15 residues. The germline gives CDR1 MNHEY, CDR2 SVGAGI. V lost 8 bases to trimming and J lost 1 base; unmatched junction nucleotides: 8. The CDR3 region is CASCRDSGSNQPQHF. For the CDR3, the DNA is TGTGCCAGCTGCCGGGACAGCGGCAGCAATCAGCCCCAGCATTTT.

DNA for the CDR3: TGTGCCAGCAATGAAGGGGCAGGGGGGTCAAACACCATATATTTT. Its translation is CASNEGAGGSNTIYF. The chain is built from TRBV28 and TRBJ1-3; 7 bases match TRBD1. Trimming at V came to 7 bases and at J to 6 bases, leaving 12 bases not matched to a gene. This CDR3 spans 15 amino acids. The germline V gene has CDR1 MDHEN and CDR2 SYDVKM. Drawing the rest from reference TRBV28 and TRBJ1-3, the complete variable domain is DVKVTQSSRYLVKRTGEKVFLECVQDMDHENMFWYRQDPGLGLRLIYFSYDVKMKEKGDIPEGYSVSREKKERFSLILESASTNQTSMYLCASNEGAGGSNTIYFGEGSWLTVV.

The rearrangement links TRBV18 to TRBJ2-1; 9 positions match TRBD2. The CDR3 is 18 residues long. The junction had 9 bases not matched to a gene; V was cut back by 2 bases and J by 1 base. The germline CDR1 and CDR2 sequences are KGHSH and LQKENI. CDR3 region: CASSPAGIAGVSYNEQFF. CDR3 nucleotide sequence: TGTGCCAGCTCACCAGCGGGGATAGCGGGAGTGTCCTACAATGAGCAGTTCTTC.

In this sample, this clone turned up once. J is TRBJ1-4 and V is TRBV7-2; no clear D. The CDR3 runs 15 residues. CDR1 and CDR2 (germline): SGHTA, FQGNSA. The V end was cut by 1 base, the J end by 6 bases, with 12 bases between. CDR3 in amino acids: CASSLVAGGDEKLFF. The CDR3 coding sequence is TGTGCCAGCAGCTTAGTTGCGGGCGGCGATGAAAAACTGTTTTTT.

The J gene is TRBJ2-1, the V gene TRBV10-3; a possible D gene is TRBD2 (6 bases). Trimming removed 6 bases from V and 4 bases from J, with 16 bases in between. The CDR3 covers 15 residues. CDR1 ENHRY and CDR2 SYGVKD come from the germline V gene. As DNA, the CDR3 is TGTGCCATCAGCACTCCGGGGGTTGCGTACAATGAGCAGTTCTTC. Its protein is CAISTPGVAYNEQFF.

The rearrangement joins TRBV9 to TRBJ2-1; 11 nucleotides agree with TRBD2. V lost 0 bases and J lost 8; bases outside the gene matches: 10. The CDR3 sequence is 17 residues long. Germline V gene sequence: CDR1 SGDLS, CDR2 YYNGEE. CDR3 nucleotide sequence: TGTGCCAGCAGCGTAGGACTAGCGGGAACACCTAGGGATGAGCAGTTCTTC. Translation: CASSVGLAGTPRDEQFF.

Sample share makes this clone medium-sized (0.01 to 0.1%). This chain joins TRBV19 and TRBJ2-7, with 7 positions matching TRBD1. The J segment lost 3 bases and the V segment lost 4 bases, leaving 9 bases of the junction unmatched. The germline CDR1 and CDR2 sequences are LNHDA and SQIVND (reference sequence). This CDR3 has 15 residues. DNA of the CDR3: TGTGCCAGTAGTACGCTCCGACAGGGATTCTACGAGCAGTACTTC. It encodes CASSTLRQGFYEQYF.

The chain uses TRBV6-6 and TRBJ2-1; 7 bases are a match to TRBD1. This CDR3 comprises 14 residues. The junction had 5 bases not matched to a gene; V was cut back by 2 bases and J by 7 bases. Germline V lookup: CDR1 MNHNY, CDR2 SVGAGI (reference sequence). CDR3 sequence (DNA): TGTGCCAGCAGTTACGCCGGGACAGCAAATGAGCAGTTCTTC. Its protein is CASSYAGTANEQFF.

This sequence joins TRBV30 and TRBJ1-1; weak D call: TRBD1 (5 bases). The CDR3 loop spans 14 amino acids. Germline loops: CDR1 GTSNPN, CDR2 SVGIG (reference sequence). V dropped 6 bases and J dropped 1 base, with 15 bases sitting between them. Here the CDR3 reads CACSLGQANTEAFF. CDR3 bases: TGTGCCTGCAGCCTGGGGCAGGCGAACACTGAAGCTTTCTTT.

V usage is TRBV2 and J usage is TRBJ2-3, with 11 bases fitting TRBD2. Germline CDR1 is SNHLY and CDR2 is FYNNEI. This CDR3 is built from 19 residues. J was trimmed by 4 bases and V by 2 bases; bases with no gene match: 14. The CDR3 reads CASSENPPLGSGRADTQYF. As DNA, the CDR3 is TGTGCCAGCAGTGAAAACCCCCCGCTGGGTAGCGGGAGGGCAGATACGCAGTATTTT.

The chain is built from TRBV7-2 and TRBJ2-6, with D possibly TRBD1 on 5 matching bases. Per germline, CDR1 SGHTA and CDR2 FQGNSA. The ends were cut back, 2 bases at V and 1 base at J, with 12 bases in the middle. CDR3 length: 17 residues. The CDR3 is CASSLNLAGSGANVLTF. CDR3 in DNA: TGTGCCAGCAGCTTAAATCTGGCAGGGTCTGGGGCCAACGTCCTGACTTTC.

This clone was observed a few times. The V call is TRBV19, the J call TRBJ1-2; TRBD1 might be the D (5 bases). In germline, CDR1 is LNHDA, CDR2 SQIVND (reference sequence). The CDR3 extends over 13 amino acids. V lost 5 bases to trimming and J lost 0 bases, with 7 bases between them. DNA of the CDR3: TGTGCCAGTAGTTTACAGGCTAACTATGGCTACACCTTC. Translated, it gives CASSLQANYGYTF.

This clone was counted only a few times. The V gene is TRBV5-1, the J gene TRBJ1-4; TRBD1 aligns across 9 bases. The CDR3 runs 13 residues. The V segment lost 5 bases and the J segment 8 bases; nucleotides outside the gene matches: 4. The germline CDR1 and CDR2 sequences are SGHRS and YFSETQ. Written as DNA, the CDR3 is TGCGCCAGCAGACGGGACAGGGCCGAAAAACTGTTTTTT. It codes for CASRRDRAEKLFF.

This chain uses TRBV29-1 with TRBJ1-1, with D unresolved. CDR1 and CDR2 (germline): SQVTM, ANQGSEA. The V end lost 3 bases, the J end lost 6 bases, and 8 bases lay between the germline ends. The CDR3 consists of 11 residues. Here the CDR3 reads CSVESSAEAFF. The CDR3 nucleotides read TGCAGCGTTGAGAGCTCGGCTGAAGCTTTCTTT.

With regard to this clone: One end of the junction fails to match germline, which may point to a read error. The rearrangement links TRBV11-1 to TRBJ2-5; the match to TRBD2 covers 12 bases. This CDR3 comprises 16 residues. CDR1 and CDR2 (germline): SGHAT, FQDESV (reference sequence). The CDR3 region is CVSSPRLAGAEETQYF. The DNA of the CDR3 is TGTGTCAGCAGCCCCCGACTAGCGGGAGCTGAAGAGACCCAGTACTTC.

This chain connects TRBV5-5 to TRBJ2-4; weak D call: TRBD1 (6 bases). This CDR3 has 16 amino acids. Between the trimmed V and J ends, which lost 3 bases and 0 bases, there was a span of 13 bases. Looked up from germline, CDR1 is SGHKS and CDR2 is YYEKEE (reference sequence). CDR3 nucleotide sequence: TGTGCCAGCAGCTCCCTCAGGGGCATAGCCAAAAACATTCAGTACTTC. Amino acid sequence: CASSSLRGIAKNIQYF.

V usage is TRBV4-3 and J usage is TRBJ1-3; 8 bases map to TRBD1. After removal of 3 bases from V and 4 bases from J, the junction contained 2 bases not matched to a gene. The CDR3 covers 14 residues. Germline values: CDR1 LGHNA, CDR2 YSLEER. CDR3 coding DNA: TGCGCCAGCAGCCAGACAGGGGCGGGAAACACCATATATTTT. This gives the protein CASSQTGAGNTIYF.

The chain carries TRBV7-8 and TRBJ2-7; the D is unclear. The CDR3 spans 15 residues. Trimming pared 1 base from V and 0 bases from J, leaving 10 bases between. Germline V gives CDR1 SGHVS, CDR2 FQNEAQ. CDR3 bases: TGTGCCAGCAGCTTAGTGCGCACCCTCTCCTACGAGCAGTACTTC. Translating gives CASSLVRTLSYEQYF.

The J gene is TRBJ1-5, the V gene TRBV4-2; 8 nucleotides agree with TRBD1. Germline assignment: CDR1 LGHNA and CDR2 YNFKEQ. CDR3 length: 16 residues. Trimming took 0 bases from V and 7 from J; bases not matched to a gene: 8. This CDR3 is CASSQDLPDRDQPQHF. The DNA for the CDR3 is TGTGCCAGCAGCCAAGATCTCCCGGACAGGGACCAGCCCCAGCATTTT.

This sequence joins TRBV5-4 and TRBJ1-2; D possibly corresponds to TRBD1 (6 bases). This CDR3 comprises 15 residues. Looked up from germline, CDR1 is SGHNT and CDR2 is YYREEE (reference sequence). Between the trimmed V and J ends, which lost 2 bases and 2 bases, there was a span of 13 bases. CDR3 residues: CASSFNRDSNYGYTF. DNA for the CDR3: TGTGCCAGCAGCTTTAACAGGGATTCAAACTATGGCTACACCTTC.